This TCR beta chain comes out of a study of blood T cell repertoires in COVID-19. Data came from immunoSEQ multiplex PCR; TCRdb stores just in-frame clones and leaves some out. This sample has around 260,000 clones; about 88% occur once, and the top ten carry roughly 5%. The ends were cut back, 10 bases at V and 4 bases at J, with 13 bases in the middle. The CDR3 spans 13 residues. The germline V gene encodes CDR1 MDHEN and CDR2 SYDVKM. The sequenced sample consisted of peripheral blood. This chain uses TRBV28 with TRBJ2-2, with no clear D. The source of this sequence is a woman aged 55-70 years with COVID-19, enrolled during active disease. The CDR3 loop reads CATQRQLTGELFF. The CDR3 nucleotides are TGTGCCACCCAGAGGCAGCTCACCGGGGAGCTGTTTTTT.